This T cell receptor beta chain was identified during a study of T cells after yellow fever vaccination. Template switching with 5'RACE generated the TCR cDNA and added a universal primer site and UMIs. In TCRdb, the 5' RACE reads were re-called with MiXCR into one record per CDR3 protein. This table holds 250,000 to 400,000 distinct CDR3 sequences, 4.1% found once. This clonotype was observed at least ten times. Its specificity is not known. Study findings and constraints: Secondary responses were weaker yet peaked faster, day 5 versus 15. Detected again after the booster were most primary-vaccination clones, at about 96% CD4 and approximately 87% CD8.

V lost 3 bases and J 7 bases, leaving 7 bases between the germline ends. Germline V gene sequence: CDR1 SEHNR, CDR2 FQNEAQ (reference sequence). This CDR3 has 12 amino acids. The sample here was PBMCs, taken 5 days after the yellow fever booster vaccination. The chain combines TRBV7-9 with TRBJ2-1; D is unresolved. The receptor's source is a man younger than 35 who received the YFV17D yellow fever vaccine. The CDR3 sequence: CASSFKGNEQFF. CDR3 coding DNA: TGTGCCAGCAGCTTTAAAGGGAATGAGCAGTTCTTC.